Each of the 26 T cell receptor beta chains below was sequenced from the same sample in a study of blood T cell repertoires in COVID-19. Using immunoSEQ multiplex PCR, the repertoire was profiled, and TCRdb retains in-frame clones only, with some absent. The data hold over 400,000 clones, with roughly 88% observed a single time. Sequenced: peripheral blood. Source of these receptors: a woman between 25 and 40 years old with active or convalescent COVID-19.

The J gene is TRBJ1-1, the V gene TRBV6-4, with D perhaps TRBD1 (5 bases). The CDR3 runs 16 residues. The germline V and J ends were trimmed by 0 bases and 2 bases, with 13 bases remaining between them. Germline V gives CDR1 MRHNA, CDR2 SNTAGT. As DNA, the CDR3 is TGTGCCAGCAGTGACTCGTGGGGGGGGAGCAACACTGAAGCTTTCTTT. Amino acid sequence: CASSDSWGGSNTEAFF.

The gene calls are TRBV27 and TRBJ2-3, with TRBD2 matching 10 bases. Trimming cost V 3 bases and J 6 bases; bases outside gene matches: 6. CDR1 and CDR2 (germline): MNHEY, SMNVEV (reference sequence). The CDR3 is 15 residues long. CDR3 sequence (DNA): TGTGCCAGCAGTTTCGGTCTAGCGGGAGTGGATACGCAGTATTTT. Translated, it gives CASSFGLAGVDTQYF.

This chain uses TRBV29-1 with TRBJ2-7, with 10 bases fitting TRBD2. From germline, CDR1 is SQVTM and CDR2 ANQGSEA. J gave up 2 bases and V 3 bases, and 4 bases lay outside the gene matches. The CDR3 contains 14 residues. The CDR3 bases are TGCAGCGTTGACGGGCTAGCGGGGGCCTACGAGCAGTACTTC. Amino acids: CSVDGLAGAYEQYF.

This clone was recorded only once. The chain links TRBV9 to TRBJ1-6; 10 bases align to TRBD1. Germline V gives CDR1 SGDLS, CDR2 YYNGEE. The junction had 2 bases not matched to a gene; V was cut back by 7 bases and J by 10 bases. The CDR3 is 12 amino acids. This CDR3 reads CASGTGESPLHF. The CDR3 region has the DNA TGTGCCAGCGGGACAGGGGAATCACCCCTCCACTTT.

This clone has just a few counts. This chain uses TRBV6-5 with TRBJ1-5, with a weak D call TRBD1 (6 bases). The CDR3 runs 15 residues. Germline lookup yields CDR1 MNHEY and CDR2 SVGAGI. Trimming pared 2 bases from V and 4 bases from J, leaving 12 bases between. In nucleotides, the CDR3 is TGTGCCAGCAGTTACGCCTACAGGGCGAATCAGCCCCAGCATTTT. Translation gives CASSYAYRANQPQHF.

The chain employs TRBV9 and TRBJ1-5; D may be TRBD1 (5 bases). Deletions cut 3 bases from V and 0 bases from J, with 13 bases between. Germline-derived CDR1 and CDR2 are SGDLS and YYNGEE. CDR3 length: 16 residues. CDR3 nucleotide sequence: TGTGCCAGCAGCGCGGGTTCGGGGGTTAGCAATCAGCCCCAGCATTTT. Residues: CASSAGSGVSNQPQHF.

This clone has just a few counts. The chain recombines TRBV29-1 with TRBJ1-1; possible D gene TRBD1, 6 bases. CDR3 length: 13 amino acids. The ends were cut back, 6 bases at V and 2 bases at J, with 13 bases in the middle. Per germline, CDR1 SQVTM and CDR2 ANQGSEA. The CDR3: CSVRRTDNTEAFF. In nucleotides, the CDR3 is TGCAGCGTAAGAAGGACAGACAACACTGAAGCTTTCTTT.

V gene TRBV15 combines with J gene TRBJ1-4; D not resolved. Trimming took off 5 bases at V and 4 bases at J, with 5 bases between the two ends. The V gene's germline CDR1 is LNHNV and CDR2 YYDKDF (reference sequence). This CDR3 contains 12 residues. As DNA, the CDR3 is TGTGCCACCAGCGGCCGTAATGAAAAACTGTTTTTT. This encodes CATSGRNEKLFF.

This clone came up a few times. The rearrangement uses TRBV10-3 and TRBJ2-7; TRBD1 aligns across 12 bases. The CDR3 totals 15 residues. The V gene end was trimmed by 6 bases and the J gene end by 7 bases; junction bases not matched to a gene: 10. Germline loops: CDR1 ENHRY, CDR2 SYGVKD. The CDR3 region has the DNA TGTGCCATCAGGAAGGCCGGGACAGGGGGCCTGGAGCAGTACTTC. Encoded protein: CAIRKAGTGGLEQYF.

The chain recombines TRBV7-9 with TRBJ2-1; possibly TRBD2 for D (6 bases). The CDR3 consists of 17 residues. Per the germline V gene, CDR1 is SEHNR and CDR2 is FQNEAQ (reference sequence). Trimming removed 5 bases at V and 7 bases at J, with 24 bases between. The CDR3 coding sequence is TGTGCCAGCAGCGACCTGACCACCGGGAGTAACAGGAATGAGCAGTTCTTC. Residues: CASSDLTTGSNRNEQFF.

V and J are TRBV6-5 and TRBJ2-2; D unclear. Germline CDR1 reads MNHEY; CDR2 reads SVGAGI. V was shortened by 2 bases and J by 1 base, with 5 bases between the two germline ends. The CDR3 extends over 14 amino acids. For the CDR3, the DNA is TGTGCCAGCAGTTACGGCCTGAACACCGGGGAGCTGTTTTTT. Amino acids: CASSYGLNTGELFF.

This clone was seen a single time. The CDR3 DNA follows: TGCAGTGCTAGTACTAGCGGGGGTCAACTACGCACAGATACGCAGTATTTT. It is translated as CSASTSGGQLRTDTQYF. V and J are TRBV20-1 and TRBJ2-3; the match to TRBD2 covers 11 bases. Germline CDR1 reads DFQATT; CDR2 reads SNEGSKA (reference sequence). The CDR3 has 17 residues. The junction had 9 bases not matched to a gene; V was cut back by 3 bases and J by 1 base.

The chain links TRBV30 to TRBJ1-2; maybe TRBD1 (6 bases). Germline assignment: CDR1 GTSNPN and CDR2 SVGIG (reference sequence). V lost 3 bases and J lost 7, with 21 bases in between. CDR3 length: 15 residues. The CDR3: CAWRDGPTGIFGYTF. CDR3 nucleotides: TGTGCCTGGAGGGACGGGCCAACAGGGATCTTTGGCTACACCTTC.

This chain links TRBV5-1 with TRBJ2-1; TRBD2 matches at 8 bases. This CDR3 has 15 residues. The germline CDR1 and CDR2 sequences are SGHRS and YFSETQ. V was pared by 2 bases and J by 4 bases, with 5 bases of the junction left unmatched. CDR3 sequence: CASSFRAGDYNEQFF. In DNA, the CDR3 is TGCGCCAGCAGCTTTCGAGCGGGAGATTACAATGAGCAGTTCTTC.

This chain joins TRBV24-1 and TRBJ2-1; 15 bases are a match to TRBD2. Trimming cost V 4 bases and J 7 bases; bases outside gene matches: 4. Germline assignment: CDR1 KGHDR and CDR2 SFDVKD. The CDR3 has 16 residues. CDR3 DNA sequence: TGTGCCACCAGTGACTCCGGACTAGCGGGGGGGAATGAGCAGTTCTTC. Protein product: CATSDSGLAGGNEQFF.

The chain couples TRBV27 to TRBJ2-7; unclear D gene. This CDR3 spans 14 amino acids. The V gene lost 5 bases and the J gene lost 0 bases, with 11 bases spanning the gap. The germline CDR1 and CDR2 sequences are MNHEY and SMNVEV (reference sequence). CDR3 in amino acids: CASSTQASSYEQYF. For the CDR3, the DNA is TGTGCCAGCAGTACCCAGGCCAGCTCCTACGAGCAGTACTTC.

V usage is TRBV11-2 and J usage is TRBJ2-1, with 8 bases that match TRBD1. There are 16 residues in the CDR3. The germline V gene has CDR1 SGHAT and CDR2 FQNNGV. Germline trimming cut 5 bases from V and 3 bases from J; bases unmatched to any gene: 9. CDR3 amino acids: CASSTRGQGHYNEQFF. CDR3 bases: TGTGCCAGCAGCACCAGAGGACAGGGACACTACAATGAGCAGTTCTTC.

This chain uses TRBV10-3 with TRBJ1-5; 8 positions agree with TRBD1. CDR1 is ENHRY, CDR2 SYGVKD, per germline. This CDR3 has 13 residues. CDR3 protein: CASQGDSNQPQHF. CDR3 sequence (DNA): TGTGCATCACAGGGGGATAGCAATCAGCCCCAGCATTTT.

The CDR3 spells CASSQVLSGMGQYF. Written as DNA, the CDR3 is TGCGCCAGCAGCCAAGTGCTTAGCGGGATGGGGCAGTACTTC. This chain links TRBV4-1 with TRBJ2-7; 8 positions agree with TRBD2. The CDR3 loop spans 14 amino acids. CDR1 is MGHRA and CDR2 is YSYEKL in the germline V gene. V was pared by 1 base and J by 9 bases, with 8 bases of the junction left unmatched.

The genes are TRBV2 and TRBJ2-3, with 11 bases aligning to TRBD2. The CDR3 runs to 15 residues. The ends lost 4 bases at V and 1 base at J; junction bases unmatched: 1. Germline V gene sequence: CDR1 SNHLY, CDR2 FYNNEI. The CDR3 reads CASSVLAGGTDTQYF. The CDR3 nucleotides are TGTGCCAGCAGTGTACTAGCGGGAGGCACAGATACGCAGTATTTT. The full variable domain, in which reference TRBV2 and TRBJ2-3 provide the parts outside the CDR3, is EPEVTQTPSHQVTQMGQEVILRCVPISNHLYFYWYRQILGQKVEFLVSFYNNEISEKSEIFDDQFSVERPDGSNFTLKIRSTKLEDSAMYFCASSVLAGGTDTQYFGPGTRLTVL.

The chain is built from TRBV15 and TRBJ2-4; D unclear. V was clipped by 8 bases and J by 3 bases, with 11 bases between them. CDR1 is LNHNV and CDR2 is YYDKDF in the germline V gene (reference sequence). This CDR3 region has 13 residues. The chain's CDR3 is CATLDNVKNIQYF. The CDR3 coding sequence is TGTGCCACCCTTGACAACGTCAAAAACATTCAGTACTTC.

The gene calls are TRBV7-9 and TRBJ2-5, with D hard to call. The ends were cut back, 1 base at V and 3 bases at J, with 12 bases in the middle. CDR1 SEHNR and CDR2 FQNEAQ come from the germline V gene (reference sequence). This CDR3 is 15 amino acids long. CDR3 residues: CASSLGVGGKETQYF. For the CDR3, the DNA is TGTGCCAGCAGCTTAGGAGTCGGCGGAAAAGAGACCCAGTACTTC.

The chain links TRBV2 to TRBJ1-1, with D possibly TRBD1 on 5 matching bases. The CDR3 spans 12 residues. V was cut by 7 bases and J by 1 base, with 7 bases left in between. CDR1 and CDR2 (germline): SNHLY, FYNNEI. The CDR3 coding sequence is TGTGCCAGCATCGGGGGGAACACTGAAGCTTTCTTT. Its protein is CASIGGNTEAFF. The whole variable domain, filled in from reference TRBV2 and TRBJ1-1, reads EPEVTQTPSHQVTQMGQEVILRCVPISNHLYFYWYRQILGQKVEFLVSFYNNEISEKSEIFDDQFSVERPDGSNFTLKIRSTKLEDSAMYFCASIGGNTEAFFGQGTRLTVV.

The chain combines TRBV29-1 with TRBJ2-7; 8 bases match TRBD2. The CDR3 runs to 13 residues. Germline V CDR1 and CDR2: SQVTM, ANQGSEA. J gave up 2 bases and V 6 bases, and 6 bases lay outside the gene matches. CDR3 bases: TGCAGCGTCTGGAGCGGGAGCGCCTACGAGCAGTACTTC. As protein: CSVWSGSAYEQYF.

The chain combines TRBV7-9 with TRBJ2-1, with D perhaps matching TRBD2 (6 bases). The V gene lost 0 bases and the J gene lost 8 bases, with 11 bases spanning the gap. The CDR3 extends over 14 amino acids. Germline V gene sequence: CDR1 SEHNR, CDR2 FQNEAQ (reference sequence). CDR3 DNA sequence: TGTGCCAGCAGCTTAGCCGGGAGTAGGGATGAGCAGTTCTTC. It codes for CASSLAGSRDEQFF. Looking up the rest from reference TRBV7-9 and TRBJ2-1 gives the full variable domain: DTGVSQNPRHKITKRGQNVTFRCDPISEHNRLYWYRQTLGQGPEFLTYFQNEAQLEKSRLLSDRFSAERPKGSFSTLEIQRTEQGDSAMYLCASSLAGSRDEQFFGPGTRLTVL.

This rearrangement joins TRBV12-3 or TRBV12-4 to TRBJ2-5, with D perhaps TRBD1 (6 bases). V was shortened by 5 bases and J by 5 bases, with 9 bases between the two germline ends. The CDR3 contains 12 residues. CDR3 loop: CASSRDMETQYF. The CDR3 region has the DNA TGTGCCAGCAGTAGGGACATGGAGACCCAGTACTTC.